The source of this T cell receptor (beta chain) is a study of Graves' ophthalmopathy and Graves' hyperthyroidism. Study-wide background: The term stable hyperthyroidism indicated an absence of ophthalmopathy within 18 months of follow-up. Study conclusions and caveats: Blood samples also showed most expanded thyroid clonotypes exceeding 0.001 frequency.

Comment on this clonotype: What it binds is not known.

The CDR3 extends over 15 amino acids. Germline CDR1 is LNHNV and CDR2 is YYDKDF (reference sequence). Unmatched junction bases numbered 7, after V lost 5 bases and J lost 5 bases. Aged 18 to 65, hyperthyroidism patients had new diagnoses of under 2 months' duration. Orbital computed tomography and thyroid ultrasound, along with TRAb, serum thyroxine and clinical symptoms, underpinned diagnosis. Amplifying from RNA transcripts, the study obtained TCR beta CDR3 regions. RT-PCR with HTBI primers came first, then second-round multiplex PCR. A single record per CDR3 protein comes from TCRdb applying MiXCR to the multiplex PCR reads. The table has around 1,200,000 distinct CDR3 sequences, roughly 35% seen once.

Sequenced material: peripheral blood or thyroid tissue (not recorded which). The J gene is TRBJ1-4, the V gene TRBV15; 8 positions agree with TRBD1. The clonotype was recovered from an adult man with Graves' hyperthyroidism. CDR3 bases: TGTGCCACCAGCCTATTACAGGGGGGGAATGAAAAACTGTTTTTT. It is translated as CATSLLQGGNEKLFF.